What follows is one T cell receptor beta chain and its context. Its cognate antigen has yet to be identified. No much larger clone is present one base from it, and per-base qualities are unavailable. The record originates from a study of CD8 T cells in Susac syndrome (dated 2019 in TCRdb). About the study as a whole: Of the Susac syndrome patients who were sequenced, roughly eight were in clinical remission while about six had clinically active disease. Susac syndrome patients were therapy-naive, on corticosteroids (some also receiving IVIg), or on IVIg alone at blood withdrawal. The study used repertoire sequencing to test whether antigen drove CD8+ T cell activation and differentiation in Susac syndrome.

RNA was extracted with the RNeasy kit and roughly 0.45 to 1 ug was reverse transcribed using random hexamers. The immunoSEQ multiplex PCR assay, which covers 54 Vbeta and 13 Jbeta segments, was used to amplify TCR beta CDR3 regions. Bias from PCR amplification was corrected by using a synthetic template baseline for primer optimization and for computational correction. The source study handled its data this way. Reads were assigned to V, D and J genes according to IMGT and analyzed in immunoSEQ Analyzer, with only productive sequences retained. Clonality was computed as one minus Shannon entropy normalized by log2 of the number of productive unique sequences. Public and private clones were assessed among the 100 most prevalent clones of each patient and control. A clone was defined as Susac-specific if it was absent from the healthy and MS cohorts, from some 1,100 published viral clones and from other ImmuneACCESS disease sequences. Starting from the raw public reads, TCRdb applied fastp trimming at Q25, assembled clones with MiXCR and retained in-frame beta chains. Every entry covers one CDR3 protein and lists the most common genes and DNA from its rows. TCRdb, rather than the study authors, made the V and J calls. This sample gives 120,000 to 150,000 distinct CDR3 sequences in total; approximately 94% of them show up just once. The biggest ten clones account for approximately 0.08% of the sample.

The research as a whole found: In patients with Susac syndrome, the CD4+ T cell repertoire showed no detectable clonal expansion. The number of individuals in the TCR sequencing and HLA analysis was acknowledged as relatively small.

Peripheral blood CD8+ and CD4+ T cells from healthy donors, Susac syndrome patients and multiple sclerosis patients were profiled by high-throughput TCR beta sequencing. Recently defined diagnostic criteria for definite or probable disease were met by the Susac syndrome patients. Bulk CD8+ and CD4+ T cells were purified by magnetic negative isolation, whereas CD8+ TEMRA cells were enriched by FACS. Blood was drawn into EDTA tubes, processed within 24 hours, and PBMCs were isolated by density gradient centrifugation. PBMCs intended for TCR sequencing were cryopreserved in liquid nitrogen and thawed later in a water bath at 37 degrees C. Purity of sorted or isolated CD4+, CD8+ and CD8+ TEMRA cells was at least 90%. Via the germline V gene, CDR1 is MGHRA and CDR2 YSYEKL. There are 15 amino acids in the CDR3, from cysteine to phenylalanine inclusive. This entry keeps only the CDR3 DNA: 45 bases, framed from base 1. V is clipped by 0 bases and J by 2 bases, and the sequence between their germline boundaries is 9 bases long.

The chain was built from TRBV4-1 and TRBJ2-3, with the D gene uncertain. The sequencing sample was made of CD4+ T cells from PBMCs. The receptor's source is a human donor with Susac syndrome. Here the CDR3 is given as CASSQDRRFTDTQYF. The nucleotide sequence is TGCGCCAGCAGCCAAGATAGACGGTTCACAGATACGCAGTATTTT.